The clone carrying this TCR beta chain was counted many times. The antigen is undetermined. This CDR3 comprises 11 residues. Germline V gene sequence: CDR1 SGHTA, CDR2 FQGNSA. Trimming took off 5 bases at V and 7 bases at J, with 7 bases between the two ends. This record comes from a study of T cell repertoires in cytomegalovirus infection. Study-wide context: Matching HLA type and CMV infection were both indicated by public TCR beta signatures. Study-wide points: What dominated the ex vivo response were HLA-C-restricted CMV-specific TCR beta clonotypes. Cumulated frequencies of public TCR beta families served to identify carriers of CMV plus the relevant HLA.

Via MiXCR, TCRdb re-called the reads, giving one row per CDR3 protein. Of fewer than 350,000 distinct CDR3 sequences listed, 8% to 10% are singletons. Material: PBMCs. The sequence came from a human donor in good health (CMV status not recorded). Some clones in this sample may be carry-over from other donors' samples. This chain uses TRBV7-2 with TRBJ2-3; D remains ambiguous. The CDR3 reads CASSPQYTQYF. The CDR3 DNA reads TGTGCCAGCAGCCCCCAATATACGCAGTATTTT.